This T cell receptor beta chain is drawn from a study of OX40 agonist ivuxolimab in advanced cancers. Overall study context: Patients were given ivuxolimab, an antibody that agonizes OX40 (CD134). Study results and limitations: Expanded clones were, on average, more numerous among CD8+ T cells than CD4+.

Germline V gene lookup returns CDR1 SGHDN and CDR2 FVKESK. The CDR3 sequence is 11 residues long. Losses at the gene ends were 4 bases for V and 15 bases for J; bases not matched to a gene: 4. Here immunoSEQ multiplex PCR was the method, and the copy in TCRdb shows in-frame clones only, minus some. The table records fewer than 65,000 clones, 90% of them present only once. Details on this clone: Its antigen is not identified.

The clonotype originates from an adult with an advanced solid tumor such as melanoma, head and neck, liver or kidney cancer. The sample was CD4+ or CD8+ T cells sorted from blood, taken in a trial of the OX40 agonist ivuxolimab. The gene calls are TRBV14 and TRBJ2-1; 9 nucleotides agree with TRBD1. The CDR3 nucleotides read TGTGCCAGCAGCCCTACAGGGGGCCGGTTCTTC. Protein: CASSPTGGRFF.